The 23 T cell receptor beta chains reported below all come from one sample, sequenced in a study of T cells in Graves' hyperthyroidism and ophthalmopathy. The source material, RNA transcripts, was used to amplify TCR beta CDR3 regions. During a first-round RT-PCR of the TCR CDR3, the HTBI primer set was used. TCRdb itself ran the multiplex PCR reads through MiXCR, one entry per CDR3 protein. The sample has approximately 250,000 distinct CDR3 sequences; around 24% are singletons. The sequencing input was blood. These receptor sequences come from a woman aged 40 to 50 with Graves' ophthalmopathy.

This clonotype has at least ten counts. This chain links TRBV12-3 or TRBV12-4 with TRBJ1-1; D possibly corresponds to TRBD1 (5 bases). The CDR3 spans 16 residues. Trimming pared 1 base from V and 0 bases from J, leaving 12 bases between. The CDR3 spells CASSLDWRGMNTEAFF. DNA for the CDR3: TGTGCCAGCAGTTTAGATTGGCGGGGGATGAACACTGAAGCTTTCTTT.

The sample holds many counts of this clonotype. The V call is TRBV5-1, the J call TRBJ2-2; 9 bases are shared with TRBD2. The CDR3 has 15 amino acids. Germline loops: CDR1 SGHRS, CDR2 YFSETQ. V dropped 2 bases and J dropped 4; count of bases not matched to a gene: 3. In DNA, the CDR3 is TGCGCCAGCAGCTTTAGCGGGAGCTCCACCGGGGAGCTGTTTTTT. Its protein is CASSFSGSSTGELFF.

This clonotype showed up many times. V gene TRBV7-2 combines with J gene TRBJ1-5; D is uncertain. V was shortened by 2 bases and J by 5 bases, with 7 bases between the two germline ends. CDR3 length: 13 residues. Germline CDR1 and CDR2: SGHTA and FQGNSA. CDR3 region: CASSLKEDQPQHF. In nucleotides, the CDR3 is TGTGCCAGCAGCTTAAAGGAAGATCAGCCCCAGCATTTT.

Many counts were recorded for this clonotype. V gene TRBV3-1 combines with J gene TRBJ1-2, with D tentatively TRBD1 (6 bases). CDR3 size: 15 residues. The germline V gene encodes CDR1 LGHDT and CDR2 YNNKEL (reference sequence). V lost 4 bases, J lost 0 bases, and 12 bases lay in between. The CDR3 region is CASSPSDRTNYGYTF. The DNA for the CDR3 is TGTGCCAGCAGCCCTTCGGACAGAACTAACTATGGCTACACCTTC.

In this sample, this clonotype turned up many times. The chain carries TRBV30 and TRBJ2-7, with D possibly being TRBD2 (5 bases). Trimming stripped 1 base from V and 3 bases from J, with 7 bases between. The CDR3 totals 12 residues. Germline CDR1 GTSNPN, CDR2 SVGIG (reference sequence). The CDR3: CAWSGGGYEQYF. The CDR3 DNA reads as TGTGCCTGGAGTGGTGGAGGCTACGAGCAGTACTTC.

The chain has TRBV20-1 and TRBJ2-5; the D is unclear. The ends were cut back, 4 bases at V and 5 bases at J, with 11 bases in the middle. CDR3 length: 12 amino acids. Germline V gene lookup returns CDR1 DFQATT and CDR2 SNEGSKA (reference sequence). The CDR3 sequence: CSANLERETQYF. DNA for the CDR3: TGCAGTGCTAACCTCGAACGTGAGACCCAGTACTTC.

The V call is TRBV2, the J call TRBJ2-7; 7 nucleotides match TRBD2. The length of the CDR3 is 15 residues. V gave up 4 bases and J gave up 5 bases; unmatched junction bases: 11. Germline CDR1 is SNHLY and CDR2 is FYNNEI. CDR3 nucleotides: TGTGCCAGCAGTGGTATAACGGGAGGAGGAAACGAGCAGTACTTC. It translates to CASSGITGGGNEQYF.

The J gene is TRBJ2-5, the V gene TRBV24-1; maybe TRBD2 (7 bases). The CDR3 is made up of 15 amino acids. V shed 11 bases and J shed 4 bases, with 22 bases lying between them. CDR1 is KGHDR and CDR2 is SFDVKD in the germline V gene. The CDR3 DNA sequence: TGTGCCAGCAGCTTTCTAGGGGGGGGAAGAGAGACCCAGTACTTC. Translation: CASSFLGGGRETQYF.

The rearrangement uses TRBV12-3 or TRBV12-4 and TRBJ1-1; D gene uncertain. CDR3 length: 14 residues. V was pared by 6 bases and J by 4 bases, with 15 bases between. The CDR3 here is CASSPYTDSTEAFF. Written as DNA, the CDR3 is TGTGCCAGCAGCCCCTATACGGATAGCACTGAAGCTTTCTTT.

This clonotype was picked up many times. The rearrangement uses TRBV28 and TRBJ1-2, with 7 positions matching TRBD1. V lost 5 bases, J lost 4 bases, and 10 bases stayed unmatched. The germline V gene encodes CDR1 MDHEN and CDR2 SYDVKM. CDR3 length equals 15 residues. Here the CDR3 DNA reads TGTGCCAGCAGTAAAAGCCCAGGGGGGTTCTATGGCTACACCTTC. This sequence encodes CASSKSPGGFYGYTF.

The chain employs TRBV12-3 or TRBV12-4 and TRBJ1-3, with D perhaps matching TRBD1 (5 bases). This CDR3 region has 15 residues. V lost 5 bases, J lost 7 bases, and 18 bases lay in between. The chain's CDR3 is CASSPSAGSGNTIYF. The CDR3, as DNA: TGTGCCAGCAGTCCCTCGGCAGGGAGTGGCAACACCATATATTTT.

The chain carries TRBV6-5 and TRBJ1-2; D is unresolved. CDR1 MNHEY and CDR2 SVGAGI come from the germline V gene. V gave up 0 bases and J gave up 3 bases, with 8 bases separating them. This CDR3 is built from 14 residues. The CDR3 DNA reads as TGTGCCAGCAGTTACTCCCAGGTTTACTATGGCTACACCTTC. This encodes CASSYSQVYYGYTF.

There are many counts of this clonotype. The rearrangement uses TRBV6-1 and TRBJ2-5, with D possibly being TRBD1 or TRBD2 (5 bases each). CDR1 is MNHNS, CDR2 SASEGT, per germline. Trimming stripped 6 bases from V and 1 base from J, with 9 bases between. The CDR3 covers 13 residues. CDR3 nucleotides: TGTGCCAGCAGGGACGGGGCCCAAGAGACCCAGTACTTC. It translates to CASRDGAQETQYF.

In this sample, this clonotype turned up many times. The rearrangement links TRBV30 to TRBJ1-2, with TRBD1 as a possible D gene (5 bases). CDR1 and CDR2 (germline): GTSNPN, SVGIG (reference sequence). The CDR3 has 13 residues. V lost 3 bases and J lost 2, with 10 bases in between. CDR3 loop: CAWRGRANYGYTF. For the CDR3, the DNA is TGTGCCTGGAGGGGCAGGGCAAACTATGGCTACACCTTC.

V and J are TRBV5-1 and TRBJ2-7, with D maybe TRBD1 (5 bases). The CDR3 is made up of 15 amino acids. The V end was cut by 1 base, the J end by 4 bases, with 15 bases between. Germline V gene sequence: CDR1 SGHRS, CDR2 YFSETQ. CDR3 sequence (DNA): TGCGCCAGCAGCTTGCAAGTGACAGAAGATTACGAGCAGTACTTC. The encoded protein is CASSLQVTEDYEQYF. Complete variable domain (other parts from reference TRBV5-1 and TRBJ2-7): KAGVTQTPRYLIKTRGQQVTLSCSPISGHRSVSWYQQTPGQGLQFLFEYFSETQRNKGNFPGRFSGRQFSNSRSEMNVSTLELGDSALYLCASSLQVTEDYEQYFGPGTRLTVT.

The chain has TRBV6-1 and TRBJ1-5; TRBD1 matches 11 bases. Germline assignment: CDR1 MNHNS and CDR2 SASEGT. The V segment lost 4 bases and the J segment 0 bases; nucleotides outside the gene matches: 8. The CDR3 runs 18 residues. In DNA, the CDR3 is TGTGCCAGCAGTGCGGGGACAGGGGGTTGGTCTAGCAATCAGCCCCAGCATTTT. Its translation is CASSAGTGGWSSNQPQHF.

This clonotype occurred many times. The genes are TRBV4-2 and TRBJ2-7; 11 bases line up with TRBD2. V lost 2 bases to trimming and J lost 7 bases; unmatched junction nucleotides: 7. Germline V gene sequence: CDR1 LGHNA, CDR2 YNFKEQ. The CDR3 spans 15 residues. The CDR3 DNA is TGTGCCAGCAGCCAAACACTAGCGGGAGTTGGTGAGCAGTACTTC. Amino acids: CASSQTLAGVGEQYF.

The chain has TRBV2 and TRBJ1-2; D perhaps matches TRBD1 (5 bases). This CDR3 is 15 amino acids long. The germline CDR1 and CDR2 sequences are SNHLY and FYNNEI. Trimming pared 5 bases from V and 0 bases from J, leaving 13 bases between. The CDR3 sequence is CASSIRQSANYGYTF. The CDR3 bases are TGTGCCAGCAGTATCAGACAGTCAGCTAACTATGGCTACACCTTC.

The chain has TRBV28 and TRBJ2-5; a weak D match, TRBD2 (5 bases). This CDR3 has 12 amino acids. V was cut by 6 bases and J by 7 bases, with 12 bases left in between. The germline gives CDR1 MDHEN, CDR2 SYDVKM. The DNA for the CDR3 is TGTGCCAGCAGCTACGGGGATTTGACCCAGTACTTC. It codes for CASSYGDLTQYF. The full variable domain, completed using reference TRBV28 and TRBJ2-5, is DVKVTQSSRYLVKRTGEKVFLECVQDMDHENMFWYRQDPGLGLRLIYFSYDVKMKEKGDIPEGYSVSREKKERFSLILESASTNQTSMYLCASSYGDLTQYFGPGTRLLVL.

This clonotype was observed a handful of times. This sequence may be a read error, since a much larger clone differs from it by one base. The gene calls are TRBV12-3 or TRBV12-4 and TRBJ1-3, with D unclear. The V end lost 8 bases, the J end lost 3 bases, and 11 bases lay between the germline ends. CDR3 length: 13 amino acids. The DNA of the CDR3 is TGTGCCAGCTTTCTATACTTTGGAAACACCATATATTTT. This codes for CASFLYFGNTIYF.

There are many counts of this clonotype. This rearrangement joins TRBV20-1 to TRBJ2-7; 8 nucleotides align to TRBD1. V dropped 3 bases and J dropped 6; count of bases not matched to a gene: 7. The CDR3 contains 13 residues. Per the germline V gene, CDR1 is DFQATT and CDR2 is SNEGSKA (reference sequence). CDR3 in amino acids: CSASGDRGFEQYF. The CDR3 DNA sequence: TGCAGTGCTAGCGGAGACAGGGGTTTCGAGCAGTACTTC.

This clonotype was detected ten times or more. The chain combines TRBV20-1 with TRBJ2-5, with D perhaps matching TRBD1 (6 bases). Germline CDR1 and CDR2: DFQATT and SNEGSKA (reference sequence). The CDR3 is 13 residues long. Between the trimmed V and J ends, which lost 0 bases and 4 bases, there was a span of 9 bases. CDR3 residues: CSARDRRGETQYF. The CDR3 bases are TGCAGTGCTAGAGATCGCAGGGGAGAGACCCAGTACTTC.

This clonotype has a count of ten or more. This may come from a read error, since a much larger clone is one base off. This chain joins TRBV28 and TRBJ1-1; a weak D match, TRBD1 (6 bases). Germline CDR1 MDHEN, CDR2 SYDVKM. This CDR3 has 15 residues. In nucleotides, the CDR3 is TGTGCCAGCAGACCCCTGACATGGGGGGGCACTGGAGCTTTCTTT. Protein product: CASRPLTWGGTGAFF.